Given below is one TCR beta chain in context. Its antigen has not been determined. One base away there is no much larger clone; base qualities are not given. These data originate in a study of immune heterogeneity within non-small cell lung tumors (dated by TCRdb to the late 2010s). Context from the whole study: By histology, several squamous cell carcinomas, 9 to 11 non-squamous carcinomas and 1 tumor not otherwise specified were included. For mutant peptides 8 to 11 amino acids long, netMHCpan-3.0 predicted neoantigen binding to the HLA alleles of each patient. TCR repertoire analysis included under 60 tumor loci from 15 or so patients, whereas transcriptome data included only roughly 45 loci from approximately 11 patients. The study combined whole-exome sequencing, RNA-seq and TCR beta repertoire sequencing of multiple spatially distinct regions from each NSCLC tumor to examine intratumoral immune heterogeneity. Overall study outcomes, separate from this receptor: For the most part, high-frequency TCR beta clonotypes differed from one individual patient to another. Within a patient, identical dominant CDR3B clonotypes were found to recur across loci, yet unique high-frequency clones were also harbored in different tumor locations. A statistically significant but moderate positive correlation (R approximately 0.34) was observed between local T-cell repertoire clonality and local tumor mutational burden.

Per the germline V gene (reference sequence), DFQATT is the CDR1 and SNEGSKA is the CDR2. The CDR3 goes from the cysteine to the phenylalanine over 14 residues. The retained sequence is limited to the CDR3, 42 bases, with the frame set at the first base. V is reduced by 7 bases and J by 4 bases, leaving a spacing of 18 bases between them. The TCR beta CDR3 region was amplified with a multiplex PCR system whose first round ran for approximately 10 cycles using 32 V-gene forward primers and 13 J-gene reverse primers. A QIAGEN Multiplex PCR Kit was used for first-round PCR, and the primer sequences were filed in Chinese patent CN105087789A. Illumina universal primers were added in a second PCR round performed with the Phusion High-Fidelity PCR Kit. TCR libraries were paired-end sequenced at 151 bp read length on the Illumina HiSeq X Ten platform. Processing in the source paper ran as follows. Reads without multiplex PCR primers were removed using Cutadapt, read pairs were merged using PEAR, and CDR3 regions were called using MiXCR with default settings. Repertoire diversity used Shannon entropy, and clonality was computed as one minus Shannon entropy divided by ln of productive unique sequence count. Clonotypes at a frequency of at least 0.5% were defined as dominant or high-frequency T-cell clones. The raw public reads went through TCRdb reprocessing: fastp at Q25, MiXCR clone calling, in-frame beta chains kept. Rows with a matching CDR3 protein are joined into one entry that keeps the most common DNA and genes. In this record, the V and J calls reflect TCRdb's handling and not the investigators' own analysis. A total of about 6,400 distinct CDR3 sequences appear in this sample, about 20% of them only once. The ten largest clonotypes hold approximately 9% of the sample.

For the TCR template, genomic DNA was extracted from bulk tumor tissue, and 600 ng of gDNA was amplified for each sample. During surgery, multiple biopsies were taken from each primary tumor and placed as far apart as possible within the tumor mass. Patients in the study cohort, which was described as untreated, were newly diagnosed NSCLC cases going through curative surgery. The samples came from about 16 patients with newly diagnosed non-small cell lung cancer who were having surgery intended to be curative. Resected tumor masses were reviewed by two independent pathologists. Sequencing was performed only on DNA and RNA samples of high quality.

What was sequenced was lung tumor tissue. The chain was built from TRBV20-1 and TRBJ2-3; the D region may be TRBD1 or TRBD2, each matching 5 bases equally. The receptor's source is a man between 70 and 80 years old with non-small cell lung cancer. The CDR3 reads CSGYGGRGADTQYF. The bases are TGCAGTGGCTATGGTGGGAGAGGGGCAGATACGCAGTATTTT.